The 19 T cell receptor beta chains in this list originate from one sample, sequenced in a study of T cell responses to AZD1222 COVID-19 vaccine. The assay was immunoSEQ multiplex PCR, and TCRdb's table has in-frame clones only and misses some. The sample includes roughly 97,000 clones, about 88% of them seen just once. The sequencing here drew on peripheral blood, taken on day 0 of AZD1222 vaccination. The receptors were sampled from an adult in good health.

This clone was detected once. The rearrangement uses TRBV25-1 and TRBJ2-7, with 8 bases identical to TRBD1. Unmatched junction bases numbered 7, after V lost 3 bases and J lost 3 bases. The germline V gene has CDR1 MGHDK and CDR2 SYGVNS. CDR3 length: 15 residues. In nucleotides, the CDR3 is TGTGCCAGCAGTGATTTGTTGACAGGGGACTACGAGCAGTACTTC. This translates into CASSDLLTGDYEQYF.

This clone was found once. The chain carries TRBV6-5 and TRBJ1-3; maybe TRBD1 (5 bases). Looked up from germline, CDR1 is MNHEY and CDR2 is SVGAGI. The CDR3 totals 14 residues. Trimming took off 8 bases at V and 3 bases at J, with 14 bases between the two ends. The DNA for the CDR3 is TGTGCCAGCTACTGGGGCGTTAGTGGAAACACCATATATTTT. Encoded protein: CASYWGVSGNTIYF.

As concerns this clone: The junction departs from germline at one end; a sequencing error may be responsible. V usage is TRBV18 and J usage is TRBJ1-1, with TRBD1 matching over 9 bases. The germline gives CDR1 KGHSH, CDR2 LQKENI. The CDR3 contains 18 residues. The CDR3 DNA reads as TGTGCCAGCTCGCCACTACCGGGACAGGGAAGTATGAACACTGAAGCTTTCTTT. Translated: CASSPLPGQGSMNTEAFF.

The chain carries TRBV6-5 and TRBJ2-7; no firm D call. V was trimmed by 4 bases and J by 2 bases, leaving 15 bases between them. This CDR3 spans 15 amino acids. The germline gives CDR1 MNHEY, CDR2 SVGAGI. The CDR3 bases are TGTGCCAGCAGTTCTGACAAGCTACATACCTACGAGCAGTACTTC. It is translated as CASSSDKLHTYEQYF.

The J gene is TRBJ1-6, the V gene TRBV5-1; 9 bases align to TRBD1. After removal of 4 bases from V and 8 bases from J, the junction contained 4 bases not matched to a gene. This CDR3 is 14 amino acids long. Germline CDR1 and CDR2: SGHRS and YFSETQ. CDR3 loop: CASSPGQGYSPLHF. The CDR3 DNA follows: TGCGCCAGCAGCCCGGGACAGGGCTATTCACCCCTCCACTTT.

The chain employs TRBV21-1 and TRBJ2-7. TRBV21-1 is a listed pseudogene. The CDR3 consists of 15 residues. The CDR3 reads CASSPRKGSSYEQYF. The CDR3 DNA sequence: TGTGCCAGCAGCCCCCGGAAGGGAAGCTCCTACGAGCAGTACTTC.

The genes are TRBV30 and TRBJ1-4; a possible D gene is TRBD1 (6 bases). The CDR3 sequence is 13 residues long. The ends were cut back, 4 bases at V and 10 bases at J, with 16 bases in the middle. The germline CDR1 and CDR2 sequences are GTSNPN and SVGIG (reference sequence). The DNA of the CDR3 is TGTGCCTGGATGGGAATTCCCAGGGGAAAACTGTTTTTT. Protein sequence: CAWMGIPRGKLFF.

The CDR3 reads CASDRGADTQYF. CDR3 nucleotide sequence: TGTGCCAGCGACAGGGGGGCGGATACGCAGTATTTT. The chain is built from TRBV19 and TRBJ2-3; 9 nucleotides agree with TRBD1. The CDR3 sequence is 12 residues long. V was clipped by 9 bases and J by 6 bases; unmatched bases: 4. Germline-derived CDR1 and CDR2 are LNHDA and SQIVND (reference sequence).

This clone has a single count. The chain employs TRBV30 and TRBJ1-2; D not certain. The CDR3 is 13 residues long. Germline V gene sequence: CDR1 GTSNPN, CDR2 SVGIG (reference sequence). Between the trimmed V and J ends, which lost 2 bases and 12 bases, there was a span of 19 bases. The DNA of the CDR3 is TGTGCCTGGAGTCACTCCTCGACCCAGCCCGACACCTTC. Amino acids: CAWSHSSTQPDTF.

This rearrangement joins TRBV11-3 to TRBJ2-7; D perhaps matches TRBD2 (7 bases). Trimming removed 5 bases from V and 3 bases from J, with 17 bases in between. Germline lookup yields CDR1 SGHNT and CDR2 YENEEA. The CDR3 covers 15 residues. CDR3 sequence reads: CASSQKAGTLYEQYF. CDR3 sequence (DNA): TGTGCCAGCAGCCAAAAAGCGGGGACACTCTACGAGCAGTACTTC.

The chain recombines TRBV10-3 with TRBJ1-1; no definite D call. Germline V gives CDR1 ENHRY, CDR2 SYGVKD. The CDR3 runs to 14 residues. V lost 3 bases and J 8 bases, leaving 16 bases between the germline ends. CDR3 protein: CAISELMELGEAFF. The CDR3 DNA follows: TGTGCCATCAGTGAATTGATGGAACTAGGGGAAGCTTTCTTT.

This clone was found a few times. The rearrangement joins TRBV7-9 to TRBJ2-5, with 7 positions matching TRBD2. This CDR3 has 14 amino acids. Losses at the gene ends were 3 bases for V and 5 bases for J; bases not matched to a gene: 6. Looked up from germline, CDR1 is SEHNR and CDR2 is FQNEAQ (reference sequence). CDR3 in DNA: TGTGCCAGCAGCTTGACCGGGGGGAGGGAGACCCAGTACTTC. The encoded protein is CASSLTGGRETQYF.

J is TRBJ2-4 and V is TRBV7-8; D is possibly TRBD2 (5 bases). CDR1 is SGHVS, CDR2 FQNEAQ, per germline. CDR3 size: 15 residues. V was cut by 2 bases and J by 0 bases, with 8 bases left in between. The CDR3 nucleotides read TGTGCCAGCAGCTTATGGAGGTCAGCCAAAAACATTCAGTACTTC. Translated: CASSLWRSAKNIQYF.

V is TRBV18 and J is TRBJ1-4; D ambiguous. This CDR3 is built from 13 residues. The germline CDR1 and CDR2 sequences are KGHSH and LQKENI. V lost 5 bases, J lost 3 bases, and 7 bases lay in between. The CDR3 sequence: CASSNGPNEKLFF. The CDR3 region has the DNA TGTGCCAGCTCAAACGGACCTAATGAAAAACTGTTTTTT. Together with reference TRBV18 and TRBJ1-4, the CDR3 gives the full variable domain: NAGVMQNPRHLVRRRGQEARLRCSPMKGHSHVYWYRQLPEEGLKFMVYLQKENIIDESGMPKERFSAEFPKEGPSILRIQQVVRGDSAAYFCASSNGPNEKLFFGSGTQLSVL.

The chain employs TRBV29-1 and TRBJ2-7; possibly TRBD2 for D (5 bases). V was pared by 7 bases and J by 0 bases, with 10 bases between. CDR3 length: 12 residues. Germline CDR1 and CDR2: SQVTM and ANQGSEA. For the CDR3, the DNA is TGCAGCGCTTACCGGGACTCCTACGAGCAGTACTTC. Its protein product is CSAYRDSYEQYF.

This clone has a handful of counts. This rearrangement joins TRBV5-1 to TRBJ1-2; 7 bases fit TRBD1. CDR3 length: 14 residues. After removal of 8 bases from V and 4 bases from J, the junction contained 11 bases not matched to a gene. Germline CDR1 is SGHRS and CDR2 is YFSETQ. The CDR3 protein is CASTAYTGAYGYTF. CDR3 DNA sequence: TGCGCCAGTACCGCGTACACAGGGGCCTATGGCTACACCTTC.

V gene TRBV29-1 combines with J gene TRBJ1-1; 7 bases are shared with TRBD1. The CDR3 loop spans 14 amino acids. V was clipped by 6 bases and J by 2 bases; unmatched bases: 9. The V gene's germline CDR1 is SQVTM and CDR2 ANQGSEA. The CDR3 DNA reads TGCAGCGTCCAAGCAGGGGGGCTTAACACTGAAGCTTTCTTT. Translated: CSVQAGGLNTEAFF. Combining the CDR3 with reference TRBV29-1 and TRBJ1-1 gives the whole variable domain SAVISQKPSRDICQRGTSLTIQCQVDSQVTMMFWYRQQPGQSLTLIATANQGSEATYESGFVIDKFPISRPNLTFSTLTVSNMSPEDSSIYLCSVQAGGLNTEAFFGQGTRLTVV.

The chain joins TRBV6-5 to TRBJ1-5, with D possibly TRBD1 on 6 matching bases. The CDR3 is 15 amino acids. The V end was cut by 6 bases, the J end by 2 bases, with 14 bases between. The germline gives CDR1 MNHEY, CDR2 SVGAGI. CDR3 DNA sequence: TGTGCCAGCAGCCCGGACAGAAGTGGCAATCAGCCCCAGCATTTT. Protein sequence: CASSPDRSGNQPQHF.

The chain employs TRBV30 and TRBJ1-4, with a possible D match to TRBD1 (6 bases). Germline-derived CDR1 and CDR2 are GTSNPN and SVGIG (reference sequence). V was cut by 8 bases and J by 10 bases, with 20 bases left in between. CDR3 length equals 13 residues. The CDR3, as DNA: TGTGCCCATAGTACAGGAGGAGGGGGAAAACTGTTTTTT. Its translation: CAHSTGGGGKLFF.